The rows below give T cell receptor beta chains drawn from one sample of a study of control samples from healthy donors and cancer patients. Libraries were prepared by immunoSEQ multiplex PCR; TCRdb keeps only in-frame clonotypes and omits some of them. The data contain 100,000 to 150,000 clones, 75% to 95% of them seen just once; the ten biggest clones take up roughly 9.4%. Sequencing was performed on blood. The source is a man in his late teens or twenties in good health. The CDR3 runs from the conserved cysteine through the conserved F or W. A D gene is named only where the DNA matches it firmly. Some rows have no size entry. The others give once, few or many, or a class for an expanded clone.

TRBV12-5	TRBD1	.	TRBJ1-1	TGTGCTAGTGGTTTGGTAGGGACAGCTTTTGAAGCTTTCTTT	CASGLVGTAFEAFF
TRBV7-9	.	.	TRBJ1-6	TGTGCCAGCAGCTCCGACCGGGGGGGATGGAATTCACCCCTCCACTTT	CASSSDRGGWNSPLHF
TRBV5-5	.	.	TRBJ2-3	TGTGCCAGCAGGGTAACAGGTACTAGCACAGATACGCAGTATTTT	CASRVTGTSTDTQYF
TRBV11-2	TRBD2	.	TRBJ2-5	TGTGCCAGCAGCGGGTTTAGCGGGGGCGTGTACCAAGAGACCCAGTACTTC	CASSGFSGGVYQETQYF
TRBV4-1	.	.	TRBJ1-5	TGCGCCAGCAGCCAAGTTCCCGGGGGGAATCAGCCCCAGCATTTT	CASSQVPGGNQPQHF
TRBV6-6	.	.	TRBJ1-2	TGTGCCAGCAGCCCTGACAGAGCCAACTATGGCTACACCTTC	CASSPDRANYGYTF
TRBV21-1	.	.	TRBJ2-2	TGTGCCAGCGGGACATACACCGGAGGGGAGCTGTTTTTT	CASGTYTGGELFF
TRBV4-1	TRBD1	.	TRBJ1-5	TGCGCCAGCAGCCAAGATCCGGGACAGGAGGGTCAGCCCCAGCATTTT	CASSQDPGQEGQPQHF
TRBV6-4	TRBD2	once	TRBJ2-3	TGTGCCAGCAGTGAATCGCGGGGGGGCACAGATACGCAGTATTTT	CASSESRGGTDTQYF
TRBV14	.	.	TRBJ1-2	TGTGCCAGCAGCCCCGGGGTCAGCTATGGCTACACCTTC	CASSPGVSYGYTF
TRBV7-2	.	.	TRBJ1-5	TGTGCCAGCAGCTTATCTCCAGGGGTTCCCAATCAGCCCCAGCATTTT	CASSLSPGVPNQPQHF
TRBV11-2	.	.	TRBJ2-3	TGTGCCAGCAGCTTAGATCGACCAGGAAACACAGATACGCAGTATTTT	CASSLDRPGNTDTQYF
TRBV12-3/TRBV12-4	.	.	TRBJ2-7	TGTGCCAGCAGTTTGGCCGGGGAGCAGTACTTC	CASSLAGEQYF
TRBV6-1	.	.	TRBJ1-5	TGTGCCAGCAGTGAAGATTGGACAGTACACAATCAGCCCCAGCATTTT	CASSEDWTVHNQPQHF
TRBV29-1	.	.	TRBJ2-1	TGCAGCGTTTTAGGTAAGGTAGAGCCCTACAATGAGCAGTTCTTC	CSVLGKVEPYNEQFF
TRBV24-1	.	.	TRBJ1-2	TGTGCCACCAGTGATGGACGGATTAACTATGGCTACACCTTC	CATSDGRINYGYTF
TRBV27	.	few	TRBJ2-7	TGTGCCAGCAGTTTATCTCGGGGGACCGAGCAGTACTTC	CASSLSRGTEQYF
TRBV7-6	TRBD1	.	TRBJ2-1	TGTGCCAGCAGCAAACCGGGACAGGGTTCCCTAGGCTCCTACAATGAGCAGTTCTTC	CASSKPGQGSLGSYNEQFF
TRBV25-1	.	.	TRBJ2-7	TGTGCCAGCAGTGACCCATTCGCAGACAGCTACGAGCAGTACTTC	CASSDPFADSYEQYF
TRBV9	.	.	TRBJ1-1	TGTGCCAGCAGCAAGCGTCGGGGGGACACTGAAGCTTTCTTT	CASSKRRGDTEAFF
TRBV6-6	.	.	TRBJ1-2	TGTGCCAGCAGTTACGAGGTATATGGCTACACCTTC	CASSYEVYGYTF
TRBV30	.	.	TRBJ1-6	TGTGCCTGGAGTGTCCCAATATTCTATAATTCACCCCTCCACTTT	CAWSVPIFYNSPLHF
TRBV7-3	TRBD1	.	TRBJ1-1	TGTGCCAGCAGCTCCGGGACAGGGGCCACGGGTACTGAAGCTTTCTTT	CASSSGTGATGTEAFF
TRBV6-5	TRBD1	.	TRBJ2-5	TGTGCCAGCAGACGGACAGGGGTGGAAGAGACCCAGTACTTC	CASRRTGVEETQYF
TRBV5-5	.	.	TRBJ1-1	TGTGCCAGCAGCTTGGCCGGGACTAGGACTGAAGCTTTCTTT	CASSLAGTRTEAFF
TRBV7-2	.	.	TRBJ2-7	TGTGCCAGCAGCTTAATCGGTTTAGCGAGACTCTACGAGCAGTACTTC	CASSLIGLARLYEQYF
TRBV2	.	.	TRBJ1-1	TGTGCCAGCAGTGTTAGTCTGACGAACACTGAAGCTTTCTTT	CASSVSLTNTEAFF
TRBV11-2	.	.	TRBJ2-5	TGTGCCAGCACACTTATGGAGACCCAGTACTTC	CASTLMETQYF
TRBV2	.	.	TRBJ1-5	TGTGCCAGCAGTGGATCCGGAGGTAGCAATCAGCCCCAGCATTTT	CASSGSGGSNQPQHF
TRBV6-5	.	once	TRBJ1-2	TGTGCCAGCATTCCCGACAGGTGGGGGTTTGGCTACACCTTC	CASIPDRWGFGYTF
TRBV11-2	.	once	TRBJ2-7	TGTGCCAGCAGCTTTAAGACAAATTACGAGCAGTACTTC	CASSFKTNYEQYF
TRBV2	.	.	TRBJ2-3	TGTGCCACCGACCTTAGCACAGATACGCAGTATTTT	CATDLSTDTQYF
TRBV3-1/TRBV3-2	TRBD2	.	TRBJ2-1	TGTGCCAGCAGCCCGGGACTAGCGGGGGATGAGCAGTTCTTC	CASSPGLAGDEQFF
TRBV6-4	.	.	TRBJ2-7	TGTGCCACCCTCGGGCCTTACCTCTCCTACGAGCAGTACTTC	CATLGPYLSYEQYF
TRBV6-5	TRBD1	.	TRBJ1-3	TGTGCCAGCAGTTCCACAGGGGGCGTTGGAAACACCATATATTTT	CASSSTGGVGNTIYF
TRBV11-2	.	.	TRBJ1-1	TGTGCCAGCAGCCCCCAGATGAACACTGAAGCTTTCTTT	CASSPQMNTEAFF
TRBV2	.	.	TRBJ1-1	TGTGCCAGCAGTGAAGGTCTGATGAACACTGAAGCTTTCTTT	CASSEGLMNTEAFF
TRBV19	.	.	TRBJ1-2	TGTGCCAGTAATATGAGGGGCGGCCCCTTTCAGGGCGGCTACACCTTC	CASNMRGGPFQGGYTF
TRBV6-1	.	many	TRBJ1-4	TGTGCCAGCAGTGAGACGGGCGCAAGGCAGTTTTTT	CASSETGARQFF
TRBV24-1	.	.	TRBJ1-1	TGTGCCACCCCCCCGACGGACATGAACACTGAAGCTTTCTTT	CATPPTDMNTEAFF
TRBV5-6	.	.	TRBJ1-6	TGTGCCAGCAGCTTGGCCAACTCACCCCTCCACTTT	CASSLANSPLHF
TRBV18	.	.	TRBJ2-5	TGTGCCAGCTCACCACCGGTGGGTAAACAGACCCAGTACTTC	CASSPPVGKQTQYF
TRBV10-3	.	.	TRBJ1-5	TGTGCCATCAGTGAGTCGGACAAGCCCAAGAGGCCCCAGCATTTT	CAISESDKPKRPQHF
TRBV30	.	.	TRBJ1-6	TGTGCCTGGAGTGGGGGGGGGCGCCTAAATTCACCCCTCCACTTT	CAWSGGGRLNSPLHF
TRBV6-6	.	.	TRBJ1-5	TGTGCCAGCAGTCCTACGCTGACCGGGGGCAATCAGCCCCAGCATTTT	CASSPTLTGGNQPQHF
TRBV5-1	.	.	TRBJ1-1	TGCGCCAGCAGCTTGGCCAGGGGAGTCATGAACACTGAAGCTTTCTTT	CASSLARGVMNTEAFF
TRBV15	.	.	TRBJ2-6	TGTGCCACCAGCGACGACAGCTACAACTCTGGGGCCAACGTCCTGACTTTC	CATSDDSYNSGANVLTF
TRBV6-4	.	.	TRBJ2-3	TGTGCCAGCAGTGCGGCCCGCACAGATACGCAGTATTTT	CASSAARTDTQYF
TRBV20-1	TRBD1	once	TRBJ2-1	TGCAGTGCTAGTAGCGGACAGGGGGCTCGCAATGAGCAGTTCTTC	CSASSGQGARNEQFF
TRBV13	TRBD1	.	TRBJ2-6	TGTGCCAGCAATCGAGCTGGGACAGGGGCGAGGGGGGCCAACGTCCTGACTTTC	CASNRAGTGARGANVLTF
TRBV6-5	.	.	TRBJ1-6	TGTGCCAGCTCGTCCCTGACGAATTCACCCCTCCACTTT	CASSSLTNSPLHF
TRBV12-3/TRBV12-4	.	.	TRBJ1-1	TGTGCCAGCAGCCTCTCCGGGAACACTGAAGCTTTCTTT	CASSLSGNTEAFF
TRBV10-2	.	.	TRBJ1-2	TGCGCCAGCAGTGACTACCGCGCCTATGGCTACACCTTC	CASSDYRAYGYTF
TRBV6-4	TRBD2	.	TRBJ2-3	TGTGCCAGCAGTGACTCGGCACTAGCGGGCACAGATACGCAGTATTTT	CASSDSALAGTDTQYF
TRBV24-1	.	.	TRBJ2-1	TGTGCCACCAGTAGCCAGGGCTATGAGCAGTTCTTC	CATSSQGYEQFF
TRBV5-5	TRBD2	.	TRBJ2-6	TGTGCCAGCAGCTTGGTCCTCCAGGGGACTAGCTCTGGGGCCAACGTCCTGACTTTC	CASSLVLQGTSSGANVLTF
TRBV6-6	.	.	TRBJ1-2	TGTGCCAGCACCTCTTCAAAAGGCGGCTATGGCTACACCTTC	CASTSSKGGYGYTF